These 32 T cell receptor beta chains originate from one sample sequenced in a study of blood T cell repertoires in COVID-19. This table comes from immunoSEQ multiplex PCR, and its TCRdb copy is limited to in-frame clones, with some not included. The data show around 270,000 clones, approximately 89% seen once. The sequencing sample was made of PBMCs or T cells enriched from blood (not recorded which). These receptors were obtained from a woman aged 40 to 49 who had been exposed to COVID-19.

This chain connects TRBV5-4 to TRBJ2-2, with 9 positions matching TRBD2. This CDR3 is 15 amino acids long. Germline V gene sequence: CDR1 SGHNT, CDR2 YYREEE (reference sequence). With V trimmed by 0 bases and J by 4 bases, 1 base remained unmatched. The CDR3 sequence is CASSLVSGGTGELFF. The CDR3 DNA follows: TGTGCCAGCAGCTTGGTTAGCGGGGGCACCGGGGAGCTGTTTTTT.

V gene TRBV16 combines with J gene TRBJ1-1; 8 bases agree with TRBD1. Germline V gene lookup returns CDR1 KGHSY and CDR2 FQNENV. CDR3 size: 16 residues. Trimming at V came to 4 bases and at J to 6 bases, leaving 13 bases not matched to a gene. The CDR3 loop is CASSLSTPGGKAEAFF. The DNA of the CDR3 is TGTGCCAGCAGCCTCTCTACGCCAGGGGGCAAGGCTGAAGCTTTCTTT.

The rearrangement uses TRBV28 and TRBJ1-5; 9 nucleotides line up with TRBD1. V shed 3 bases, J shed 7 bases, and the junction held 7 bases outside the gene matches. Germline V gene data show CDR1 as MDHEN and CDR2 as SYDVKM. CDR3 length: 15 residues. The CDR3: CASSFTGGAGQPQHF. The CDR3 DNA sequence: TGTGCCAGCAGTTTTACAGGGGGCGCGGGGCAGCCCCAGCATTTT. The variable domain in full, with the rest retrieved from reference TRBV28 and TRBJ1-5, is DVKVTQSSRYLVKRTGEKVFLECVQDMDHENMFWYRQDPGLGLRLIYFSYDVKMKEKGDIPEGYSVSREKKERFSLILESASTNQTSMYLCASSFTGGAGQPQHFGDGTRLSIL.

This clone was counted many times. This chain links TRBV28 with TRBJ2-7; D gene ambiguous. The CDR3 contains 13 residues. The V gene lost 6 bases and the J gene lost 10 bases, with 19 bases spanning the gap. Germline V CDR1 and CDR2: MDHEN, SYDVKM. The CDR3 sequence: CASRAPAGPLQYV. The CDR3 DNA reads as TGTGCCAGCAGGGCCCCCGCAGGCCCCCTTCAGTACGTC.

The gene calls are TRBV6-1 and TRBJ2-7, with 7 bases identical to TRBD1. V was clipped by 3 bases and J by 2 bases; unmatched bases: 4. Per germline, CDR1 MNHNS and CDR2 SASEGT. The CDR3 is 14 residues long. This CDR3 reads CASSEAGGTYEQYF. CDR3 DNA: TGTGCCAGCAGTGAGGCAGGGGGAACCTACGAGCAGTACTTC.

This chain connects TRBV18 to TRBJ2-3; D remains ambiguous. Germline V gives CDR1 KGHSH, CDR2 LQKENI. The CDR3 contains 14 residues. V was clipped by 2 bases and J by 1 base, with 7 bases between them. The chain's CDR3 is CASSPTRGTDTQYF. As DNA, the CDR3 is TGTGCCAGCTCACCAACCCGGGGCACAGATACGCAGTATTTT.

The chain recombines TRBV5-8 with TRBJ1-1; 7 nucleotides match TRBD1. CDR1 and CDR2 (germline): SGHTS, YDEGEE. Germline trimming cut 7 bases from V and 1 base from J; bases unmatched to any gene: 10. The CDR3 is made up of 15 amino acids. CDR3 residues: CASLIVGTENTEAFF. CDR3 in DNA: TGTGCCAGCTTAATTGTCGGGACAGAGAACACTGAAGCTTTCTTT.

V and J are TRBV27 and TRBJ2-7; the D gene is possibly TRBD1 (6 bases). V shed 6 bases and J shed 3 bases, with 15 bases lying between them. This CDR3 has 14 residues. Germline CDR1 reads MNHEY; CDR2 reads SMNVEV (reference sequence). This chain's CDR3 is CASRYSYRDYEQYF. The DNA for the CDR3 is TGTGCCAGCAGATATTCGTACAGGGACTACGAGCAGTACTTC.

The chain employs TRBV5-1 and TRBJ1-6, with 7 bases lining up with TRBD1. With 4 bases clipped from V and 4 bases from J, the junction kept 8 bases outside the gene matches. The CDR3 totals 16 residues. Germline lookup yields CDR1 SGHRS and CDR2 YFSETQ. Here the CDR3 reads CASSPDGTAYNSPLHF. CDR3 DNA sequence: TGCGCCAGCAGCCCAGACGGGACAGCTTATAATTCACCCCTCCACTTT.

This clone was observed a few times. This rearrangement joins TRBV10-3 to TRBJ2-7, with no clear D. Trimming cost V 1 base and J 5 bases, with 3 bases left between them. CDR1 ENHRY and CDR2 SYGVKD come from the germline V gene. The CDR3 is made up of 11 amino acids. The CDR3 bases are TGTGCCATCAGTGAGTTCGACGAGCAGTACTTC. The encoded protein is CAISEFDEQYF.

The chain joins TRBV19 to TRBJ2-5, with D perhaps TRBD1 (7 bases). V gave up 2 bases and J gave up 5 bases, with 21 bases separating them. Germline V gene lookup returns CDR1 LNHDA and CDR2 SQIVND (reference sequence). The CDR3 has 17 residues. The CDR3 DNA sequence: TGTGCCAGTAGTATATCGGCGGGACAGTATCTGGGGGAGACCCAGTACTTC. Its translation is CASSISAGQYLGETQYF.

The CDR3 DNA sequence: TGTGCCTGGAGAAGAGACAGGACACCCCTCCACTTT. Translating it yields CAWRRDRTPLHF. The chain links TRBV30 to TRBJ1-6, with a tentative D call TRBD1 (6 bases). V was pared by 3 bases and J by 11 bases, with 11 bases between. The germline CDR1 and CDR2 sequences are GTSNPN and SVGIG (reference sequence). The CDR3 consists of 12 residues.

The chain has TRBV7-8 and TRBJ1-5, with 8 positions matching TRBD1. The ends lost 1 base at V and 5 bases at J; junction bases unmatched: 4. CDR1 is SGHVS and CDR2 is FQNEAQ in the germline V gene. The CDR3 is 15 amino acids. The CDR3 nucleotides read TGTGCCAGCAGCTTAGGACAGGGGCCCCATCAGCCCCAGCATTTT. This sequence encodes CASSLGQGPHQPQHF.

J is TRBJ2-7 and V is TRBV7-9; 7 bases align to TRBD2. The V gene's germline CDR1 is SEHNR and CDR2 FQNEAQ (reference sequence). With 5 bases clipped from V and 5 bases from J, the junction kept 12 bases outside the gene matches. The CDR3 loop spans 15 amino acids. For the CDR3, the DNA is TGTGCCAGCAGCCACGACCTCGCGGGAGTACACGAGCAGTACGTC. Translating gives CASSHDLAGVHEQYV.

This chain links TRBV29-1 with TRBJ2-3; 8 positions match TRBD2. V gave up 2 bases and J gave up 8 bases; unmatched junction bases: 9. The CDR3 contains 14 residues. From germline, CDR1 is SQVTM and CDR2 ANQGSEA. Here the CDR3 DNA reads TGCAGCGTTGAATCGGCTAGCGGGTCCGGTACGCAGTATTTT. This codes for CSVESASGSGTQYF.

The rearrangement uses TRBV7-6 and TRBJ1-1; possibly TRBD1 for D (5 bases). The CDR3 loop spans 13 amino acids. CDR1 is SGHVS, CDR2 FNYEAQ, per germline. Trimming took 2 bases from V and 7 from J, leaving 11 bases between them. The CDR3 here is CASSLSHRSEAFF. The CDR3 nucleotides are TGTGCCAGCAGCTTAAGCCACAGGAGTGAAGCTTTCTTT.

The chain recombines TRBV11-3 with TRBJ1-1, with 7 nucleotides matching TRBD1. CDR3 length: 13 residues. With V trimmed by 3 bases and J by 8 bases, 6 bases remained unmatched. CDR1 and CDR2 (germline): SGHNT, YENEEA. For the CDR3, the DNA is TGTGCCAGCAGCTTTCGACAGGGCATCGAAGCTTTCTTT. Translation gives CASSFRQGIEAFF.

With regard to this clone: Germline is not matched at one junction end, which may reflect a read error. V gene TRBV5-1 combines with J gene TRBJ1-2; 9 bases fit TRBD1. The CDR3 has 14 amino acids. The germline V gene encodes CDR1 SGHRS and CDR2 YFSETQ. CDR3 residues: CASSIGTGNYGYTF. The CDR3 DNA reads TGTGCCAGCAGCATCGGGACAGGGAACTATGGCTACACCTTC.

The chain links TRBV5-8 to TRBJ1-5; D unresolved. The CDR3 extends over 16 amino acids. The germline V gene encodes CDR1 SGHTS and CDR2 YDEGEE. V shed 5 bases and J shed 0 bases, with 15 bases lying between them. The CDR3 coding sequence is TGTGCCAGCAGATCACTGGGCTCCTATAGCAATCAGCCCCAGCATTTT. Translation: CASRSLGSYSNQPQHF.

A single count supports this clone. J is TRBJ2-6 and V is TRBV30; maybe TRBD1 (6 bases). V was pared by 4 bases and J by 2 bases, with 21 bases between. The germline V gene has CDR1 GTSNPN and CDR2 SVGIG (reference sequence). CDR3 size: 18 residues. The DNA of the CDR3 is TGTGCCTGGACTGGTTGGGTAGGGGGATCACCTGGGGCCAACGTCCTGACTTTC. Protein: CAWTGWVGGSPGANVLTF.

This clone has a handful of counts. The CDR3 bases are TGTGCCTGGAGTCCAAAATCCGGGACTAGCGGGAGCCCCCACGAGCAGTACGTC. This codes for CAWSPKSGTSGSPHEQYV. The J gene is TRBJ2-7, the V gene TRBV30; 14 nucleotides line up with TRBD2. V lost 2 bases to trimming and J lost 5 bases; unmatched junction nucleotides: 14. This CDR3 comprises 18 residues. CDR1 and CDR2 (germline): GTSNPN, SVGIG (reference sequence).

The chain uses TRBV7-9 and TRBJ1-1; 8 bases align to TRBD1. V lost 2 bases to trimming and J lost 1 base; unmatched junction nucleotides: 3. The germline V gene encodes CDR1 SEHNR and CDR2 FQNEAQ (reference sequence). CDR3 size: 15 residues. CDR3 in amino acids: CASSLLTGGNTEAFF. The CDR3 coding sequence is TGTGCCAGCAGCTTATTAACAGGGGGGAACACTGAAGCTTTCTTT.

J is TRBJ1-3 and V is TRBV7-9; D perhaps matches TRBD1 (6 bases). Germline CDR1 is SEHNR and CDR2 is FQNEAQ (reference sequence). CDR3 length: 14 residues. V shed 3 bases and J shed 8 bases, with 14 bases lying between them. CDR3 region: CASSLGQGSDTIYF. Here the CDR3 DNA reads TGTGCCAGCAGCTTGGGCCAGGGGTCTGACACCATATATTTT.

The genes are TRBV28 and TRBJ2-7; 7 bases are shared with TRBD1. CDR3 length equals 18 residues. V lost 8 bases and J lost 3; bases outside the gene matches: 22. Germline V gene sequence: CDR1 MDHEN, CDR2 SYDVKM. The DNA for the CDR3 is TGTGCCAGCGGCTTAAAAAGACAGGGATCTATGAGAAGCTACGAGCAGTACTTC. It codes for CASGLKRQGSMRSYEQYF.

The chain recombines TRBV5-4 with TRBJ2-2; 8 nucleotides match TRBD2. The CDR3 runs 16 residues. V shed 4 bases and J 0 bases; nucleotides not matched to a gene: 5. Germline V gene data show CDR1 as SGHNT and CDR2 as YYREEE (reference sequence). The CDR3 region has the DNA TGTGCCAGCAGCCCCGTAGCGGGACCGAACACCGGGGAGCTGTTTTTT. Translating gives CASSPVAGPNTGELFF.

This CDR3 is CASSGHEYNEQFF. As DNA, the CDR3 is TGTGCCAGCAGCGGACATGAATACAATGAGCAGTTCTTC. J is TRBJ2-1 and V is TRBV7-9, with a weak D call TRBD1 (5 bases). V was shortened by 5 bases and J by 4 bases, with 9 bases between the two germline ends. CDR1 and CDR2 (germline): SEHNR, FQNEAQ (reference sequence). CDR3 size: 13 residues.

The genes are TRBV2 and TRBJ2-7, with D possibly being TRBD2 (6 bases). V was pared by 5 bases and J by 5 bases, with 10 bases between. The CDR3 runs to 12 residues. CDR1 SNHLY and CDR2 FYNNEI come from the germline V gene. The CDR3 spells CASSRRGNEQYF. The CDR3 DNA reads as TGTGCCAGCAGTAGGCGGGGTAACGAGCAGTACTTC. The full variable domain, rest sourced from reference TRBV2 and TRBJ2-7, is EPEVTQTPSHQVTQMGQEVILRCVPISNHLYFYWYRQILGQKVEFLVSFYNNEISEKSEIFDDQFSVERPDGSNFTLKIRSTKLEDSAMYFCASSRRGNEQYFGPGTRLTVT.

This chain connects TRBV3-1 (or the pseudogene TRBV3-2) to TRBJ1-2, with 9 bases that match TRBD1. The trim removed 3 bases at V and 5 bases at J, leaving 7 bases unmatched. The CDR3 length is 15 residues. Germline V lookup: CDR1 LGHDT, CDR2 YNNKEL (reference sequence). CDR3 region: CASSQFRDRVYGYTF. The CDR3 DNA reads as TGTGCCAGCAGCCAGTTCCGGGACAGGGTTTATGGCTACACCTTC.

This chain joins TRBV9 and TRBJ2-7; D gene ambiguous. V lost 3 bases and J 3 bases, leaving 7 bases between the germline ends. CDR3 length: 12 amino acids. Germline V gives CDR1 SGDLS, CDR2 YYNGEE. In nucleotides, the CDR3 is TGTGCCAGCAGCGCGCGGCACTACGAGCAGTACGTC. This translates into CASSARHYEQYV.

The chain links TRBV5-1 to TRBJ2-3, with 15 bases lining up with TRBD2. The CDR3 runs to 18 residues. The V gene end was trimmed by 7 bases and the J gene end by 3 bases; junction bases not matched to a gene: 12. CDR1 and CDR2 (germline): SGHRS, YFSETQ. The CDR3 protein is CASSTGTSGGFSTDTQYF. For the CDR3, the DNA is TGCGCCAGCTCCACCGGGACTAGCGGGGGGTTCAGTACAGATACGCAGTATTTT.

This chain joins TRBV24-1 and TRBJ2-2, with D tentatively TRBD1 (6 bases). V shed 0 bases and J shed 5 bases, with 6 bases lying between them. CDR1 and CDR2 (germline): KGHDR, SFDVKD. CDR3 length: 14 residues. Here the CDR3 reads CATSDLGQTGELFF. In nucleotides, the CDR3 is TGTGCCACCAGTGATTTGGGACAGACCGGGGAGCTGTTTTTT.

The chain employs TRBV19 and TRBJ2-7; 10 bases are a match to TRBD2. The trim removed 5 bases at V and 3 bases at J, leaving 7 bases unmatched. The CDR3 totals 15 residues. Germline CDR1 reads LNHDA; CDR2 reads SQIVND (reference sequence). The CDR3 region is CASSRHSGGSYEQYF. In DNA, the CDR3 is TGTGCCAGTAGTCGACATAGCGGGGGGAGCTACGAGCAGTACTTC.